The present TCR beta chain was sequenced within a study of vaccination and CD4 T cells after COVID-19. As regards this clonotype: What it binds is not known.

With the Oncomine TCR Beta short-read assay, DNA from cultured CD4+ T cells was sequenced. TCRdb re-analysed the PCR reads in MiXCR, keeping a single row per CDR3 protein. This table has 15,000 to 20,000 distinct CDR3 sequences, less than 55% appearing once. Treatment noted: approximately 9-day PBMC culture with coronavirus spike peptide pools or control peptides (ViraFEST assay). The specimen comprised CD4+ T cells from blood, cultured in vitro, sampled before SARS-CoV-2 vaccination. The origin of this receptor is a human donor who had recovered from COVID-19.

The CDR3 here is CSVRVYGDTQYF. The CDR3 DNA reads TGCAGCGTTAGGGTGTACGGAGATACGCAGTATTTT. This sequence joins TRBV29-1 and TRBJ2-3; no definite D call. CDR3 size: 12 residues. Germline lookup yields CDR1 SQVTM and CDR2 ANQGSEA. Trimming cost V 5 bases and J 5 bases, with 11 bases left between them.